This TCR beta chain emerged from a study of cytomegalovirus exposure and HLA in healthy donors. The CDR3 has 12 residues. Trimming shortened V by 0 bases and J by 9 bases, and 7 bases separated the two germline ends. CDR1 SGHRS and CDR2 YFSETQ come from the germline V gene. With 60 Vbeta and 13 Jbeta primers, the PCR was carried out. Repertoires were generated with immunoSEQ multiplex PCR, while TCRdb's copy carries only in-frame clones and drops some. The repertoire table contains 150,000 to 200,000 clones. The source of this sequence is a man aged 25 to 45 in good health and CMV-seronegative. This sequence joins TRBV5-1 and TRBJ2-1, with no clear D. Sequenced sample: PBMCs. The CDR3 loop is CASSLGGTEQFF. The CDR3 nucleotides are TGCGCCAGCAGCTTGGGAGGTACTGAGCAGTTCTTC.